Below are 8 T cell receptor beta chains sequenced from a single sample in a study of CD8+CD57+ T cells in acquired aplastic anemia (dated by TCRdb to the late 2010s). These reads were obtained on an Illumina HiSeq 2000. Genomic DNA was used as template for profiling of TCR beta VDJ combinations and CDR3 sequences. TCRdb reprocessing: public reads trimmed at Q25 with fastp, clones called with MiXCR, in-frame beta chains kept. CDR3 protein sequences are deduplicated, and each keeps its most common genes and DNA. The sample yields just over 450,000 distinct CDR3 sequences; roughly 34% were counted once. Under 0.95% of the sample lies in the top ten. Flow cytometry had shown CD8+CD57+ cell expansion in the patients selected for sequencing. What was sequenced was sorted CD4+, CD8+, or CD8+CD57+ T cells (not recorded which) from PBMCs. The receptors stem from a human donor with aplastic anemia.

CDR3 coding DNA: TGTGCCAGCAGCCCCTCCCGAGAGGGGGGGCCTCGTAATGAGCAGTTCTTC. Residues: CASSPSREGGPRNEQFF. The chain has TRBV11-2 and TRBJ2-1; a weak D match, TRBD2 (7 bases). This CDR3 region has 17 residues. Trimming left V 5 bases short and J 7 bases short, with 24 bases between. The germline gives CDR1 SGHAT, CDR2 FQNNGV.

The rearrangement joins TRBV6-7 to TRBJ1-6; no clear D gene. TRBV6-7 is noted as an ORF with a role that remains uncertain. Trimming left V 5 bases short and J 10 bases short, with 15 bases between. The CDR3 spans 14 residues. In DNA, the CDR3 is TGTGCCAGCAGTGCTTTAACAGTCCGCTCACCCCTCCACTTT. Translated, it gives CASSALTVRSPLHF.

Only a few counts were recorded for this clonotype. V and J are TRBV6-1 and TRBJ1-6, with 8 bases lining up with TRBD1. This CDR3 is 15 amino acids long. CDR1 is MNHNS, CDR2 SASEGT, per germline. V lost 3 bases, J lost 11 bases, and 9 bases stayed unmatched. The CDR3 spells CASSEFEQGGPPLHF. The CDR3 coding sequence is TGTGCCAGCAGTGAGTTTGAACAGGGGGGTCCACCCCTCCACTTT.

A remark on this clonotype: The final CDR3 position lacks the conserved phenylalanine or tryptophan, pointing to a likely read error. The rearrangement links TRBV7-2 to TRBJ2-3; D is possibly TRBD2 (6 bases). Germline CDR1 reads SGHTA; CDR2 reads FQGNSA. The CDR3 sequence is 14 residues long. The V and J ends lost 5 bases and 5 bases respectively, with 14 bases between them. In nucleotides, the CDR3 is TGTGCCAGCAGCCAAAAACGACTAGAAGATACGCAGTATTCT. Protein product: CASSQKRLEDTQYS.

This clonotype was recorded at least ten times. This chain uses TRBV15 with TRBJ2-5, with 8 bases aligning to TRBD2. The CDR3 totals 15 residues. CDR1 is LNHNV and CDR2 is YYDKDF in the germline V gene (reference sequence). Trimming cost V 2 bases and J 5 bases; bases outside gene matches: 7. CDR3 sequence reads: CATSRFSGDEETQYF. CDR3 coding DNA: TGTGCCACCAGCAGATTTAGCGGGGACGAGGAGACCCAGTACTTC.

The gene calls are TRBV5-1 and TRBJ2-7; D ambiguous. The DNA end is more similar to TRBJ2-5, so the J call may be wrong. The V gene's germline CDR1 is SGHRS and CDR2 YFSETQ. The CDR3 contains 21 residues. The CDR3 region has the DNA TGCGCCAGCAGCTTGCCCCCCCTCGAATCTTTAAGGTTGGATTATCAAGAGACCCAGTACTTC. This gives the protein CASSLPPLESLRLDYQETQYF.

This clonotype was recorded many times. The chain has TRBV7-2 and TRBJ2-7, with D perhaps matching TRBD2 (6 bases). Trimming removed 1 base from V and 2 bases from J, with 9 bases in between. The CDR3 has 14 amino acids. Per germline, CDR1 SGHTA and CDR2 FQGNSA. The CDR3: CASSLGWRAYEQYF. CDR3 DNA: TGTGCCAGCAGCTTAGGATGGAGGGCCTACGAGCAGTACTTC.

Many counts were recorded for this clonotype. This rearrangement joins TRBV19 to TRBJ2-1, with D possibly TRBD1 on 6 matching bases. The CDR3 totals 13 residues. Trimming removed 5 bases at V and 10 bases at J, with 15 bases between. The germline V gene has CDR1 LNHDA and CDR2 SQIVND (reference sequence). The CDR3 coding sequence is TGTGCCAGTAGTCTCAGGGGTGTTGACGAGCAGTTCTTC. Its protein is CASSLRGVDEQFF.